These 31 T cell receptor beta chains share one sample of origin, sequenced in a study of blood T cell repertoires in COVID-19. This table comes from immunoSEQ multiplex PCR, and its TCRdb copy is limited to in-frame clones, with some not included. The table lists about 140,000 clones, approximately 81% of them singletons, with less than 7% in the top ten. The sample taken for sequencing was PBMCs or T cells enriched from blood (not recorded which). These receptors were taken from a man in his forties with acute COVID-19.

The V and J genes are TRBV7-9 and TRBJ2-1; maybe TRBD2 (6 bases). Trimming shortened V by 5 bases and J by 3 bases, and 20 bases separated the two germline ends. This CDR3 region has 17 residues. Germline CDR1 is SEHNR and CDR2 is FQNEAQ (reference sequence). The CDR3 loop is CASSPRWGLLIYNEQFF. In nucleotides, the CDR3 is TGTGCCAGCAGCCCTCGTTGGGGACTCCTAATCTACAATGAGCAGTTCTTC.

There are a few counts of this clone. The genes are TRBV2 and TRBJ1-2, with TRBD1 as a possible D gene (5 bases). The CDR3 has 14 amino acids. CDR1 SNHLY and CDR2 FYNNEI come from the germline V gene. Trimming took off 4 bases at V and 8 bases at J, with 17 bases between the two ends. The CDR3, as DNA: TGTGCCAGCAGTGTCCTGGGGGGATTAGGCGGCTACACCTTC. Protein product: CASSVLGGLGGYTF.

A few counts support this clone. The chain links TRBV19 to TRBJ2-5, with D possibly matching TRBD2 (6 bases). The germline V and J ends were trimmed by 9 bases and 3 bases, with 14 bases remaining between them. Germline values: CDR1 LNHDA, CDR2 SQIVND (reference sequence). The CDR3 runs 13 residues. The CDR3 nucleotides read TGTGCCAGCCGGGGGAGAGGCAAAGAGACCCAGTACTTC. Translation gives CASRGRGKETQYF. Supplemented by reference TRBV19 and TRBJ2-5, the full variable domain reads DGGITQSPKYLFRKEGQNVTLSCEQNLNHDAMYWYRQDPGQGLRLIYYSQIVNDFQKGDIAEGYSVSREKKESFPLTVTSAQKNPTAFYLCASRGRGKETQYFGPGTRLLVL.

This clone has only one observation. The rearrangement links TRBV2 to TRBJ1-1; D gene uncertain. The CDR3 runs 14 residues. Germline values: CDR1 SNHLY, CDR2 FYNNEI. V was clipped by 4 bases and J by 0 bases, with 9 bases between them. The CDR3 region has the DNA TGTGCCAGCAGTGCCGGTCCCATGAACACTGAAGCTTTCTTT. Residues: CASSAGPMNTEAFF.

This chain links TRBV4-3 with TRBJ2-2; D is perhaps TRBD2 (7 bases). Trimming removed 4 bases from V and 7 bases from J, with 19 bases in between. Germline V gene sequence: CDR1 LGHNA, CDR2 YSLEER. The CDR3 covers 16 residues. The CDR3 loop reads CASSPSLGGAIGELFF. DNA for the CDR3: TGCGCCAGCAGCCCCTCGTTGGGGGGGGCGATCGGGGAGCTGTTTTTT.

The rearrangement joins TRBV19 to TRBJ1-1; D might be TRBD1 (6 bases). The CDR3 runs 15 residues. Germline CDR1 is LNHDA and CDR2 is SQIVND (reference sequence). The V end lost 5 bases, the J end lost 8 bases, and 21 bases lay between the germline ends. This chain's CDR3 is CASSSRNHRVEEAFF. The CDR3 region has the DNA TGTGCCAGTAGTTCTCGTAACCACAGGGTTGAAGAAGCTTTCTTT.

The chain joins TRBV18 to TRBJ2-7; D call uncertain. The CDR3 is 12 amino acids. Germline V gene sequence: CDR1 KGHSH, CDR2 LQKENI. V was shortened by 3 bases and J by 5 bases, with 8 bases between the two germline ends. The CDR3 region is CASSPSSHEQYF. The CDR3 DNA sequence: TGTGCCAGCTCACCCTCAAGCCACGAGCAGTACTTC.

The V call is TRBV7-8, the J call TRBJ2-2; D is ambiguous. CDR1 SGHVS and CDR2 FQNEAQ come from the germline V gene. Trimming shortened V by 5 bases and J by 0 bases, and 7 bases separated the two germline ends. The CDR3 covers 14 residues. The DNA for the CDR3 is TGTGCCAGCAGCCCTAGACCGAACACCGGGGAGCTGTTTTTT. It specifies CASSPRPNTGELFF.

This chain links TRBV6-5 with TRBJ1-1; no firm D call. CDR3 length: 12 amino acids. Germline V gives CDR1 MNHEY, CDR2 SVGAGI. Between the trimmed V and J ends, which lost 8 bases and 0 bases, there was a span of 7 bases. CDR3 nucleotide sequence: TGTGCCAGCTTCCAAATGAACACTGAAGCTTTCTTT. Encoded protein: CASFQMNTEAFF.

J is TRBJ2-7 and V is TRBV7-9; weak D call: TRBD2 (6 bases). The germline V and J ends were trimmed by 8 bases and 7 bases, with 15 bases remaining between them. Germline V gene lookup returns CDR1 SEHNR and CDR2 FQNEAQ (reference sequence). The CDR3 has 12 residues. CDR3: CASVAGSREQYF. CDR3 sequence (DNA): TGTGCCAGCGTCGCGGGGTCCCGGGAGCAGTACTTC.

This sequence joins TRBV10-2 and TRBJ2-1; D unresolved. CDR1 WSHSY and CDR2 SAAADI come from the germline V gene. The CDR3 runs 13 residues. V was cut by 6 bases and J by 6 bases, with 12 bases left in between. CDR3 DNA sequence: TGCGCCAGCAGCCTGCCTCGGAGCAATGAGCAGTTCTTC. Its translation is CASSLPRSNEQFF.

This chain uses TRBV4-1 with TRBJ1-4; D is unresolved. The CDR3 totals 14 residues. Germline V gives CDR1 MGHRA, CDR2 YSYEKL. Trimming took 4 bases from V and 7 from J, leaving 13 bases between them. This CDR3 is CASSPPRRLEKLFF. The CDR3 region has the DNA TGCGCCAGCAGCCCACCAAGGAGACTTGAAAAACTGTTTTTT.

The chain is built from TRBV6-5 and TRBJ1-2, with D unresolved. The germline V gene encodes CDR1 MNHEY and CDR2 SVGAGI. This CDR3 contains 14 residues. The V end was cut by 5 bases, the J end by 0 bases, with 10 bases between. The CDR3 nucleotides are TGTGCCAGCAGTATGGGCAGTACTAACTATGGCTACACCTTC. Its translation is CASSMGSTNYGYTF.

The chain has TRBV10-3 and TRBJ1-6; 9 bases match TRBD1. This CDR3 has 12 residues. Germline V lookup: CDR1 ENHRY, CDR2 SYGVKD. V gave up 8 bases and J gave up 8 bases; unmatched junction bases: 1. CDR3 sequence reads: CAIGTGYSPLHF. CDR3 nucleotide sequence: TGTGCCATCGGGACAGGGTATTCACCCCTCCACTTT.

This clone was seen once. V usage is TRBV4-2 and J usage is TRBJ2-5, with 7 bases that match TRBD1. Germline V gene sequence: CDR1 LGHNA, CDR2 YNFKEQ. The CDR3 loop spans 12 amino acids. Trimming removed 4 bases from V and 7 bases from J; junction bases left unmatched: 3. This CDR3 reads CASSRPGGTQYF. As DNA, the CDR3 is TGTGCCAGCAGCCGGCCAGGGGGGACCCAGTACTTC.

The chain uses TRBV19 and TRBJ2-5; 11 bases align to TRBD1. The germline CDR1 and CDR2 sequences are LNHDA and SQIVND (reference sequence). This CDR3 spans 14 amino acids. J was trimmed by 5 bases and V by 4 bases; bases with no gene match: 3. CDR3 nucleotide sequence: TGTGCCAGTAGTAGGGACAGGGGGATCGAGACCCAGTACTTC. Translating gives CASSRDRGIETQYF.

DNA for the CDR3: TGTGCCAGCAGTGACCCTGCGATCTACTATGGCTACACCTTC. It is translated as CASSDPAIYYGYTF. V gene TRBV2 combines with J gene TRBJ1-2; no clear D. CDR1 and CDR2 from the germline V gene are SNHLY and FYNNEI. Trimming left V 3 bases short and J 3 bases short, with 11 bases between. This CDR3 has 14 amino acids.

The chain employs TRBV6-1 and TRBJ2-1; possibly TRBD2 for D (6 bases). Germline V lookup: CDR1 MNHNS, CDR2 SASEGT. This CDR3 has 19 amino acids. V lost 2 bases to trimming and J lost 7 bases, with 27 bases between them. CDR3 coding DNA: TGTGCCAGCAGTGAATCCATTTTCACCGCGGGACTGAAGAGGAATGAGCAGTTCTTC. This translates into CASSESIFTAGLKRNEQFF.

The chain has TRBV19 and TRBJ1-1; D unresolved. The CDR3 is 14 residues long. Germline lookup yields CDR1 LNHDA and CDR2 SQIVND (reference sequence). Trimming removed 6 bases from V and 5 bases from J, with 16 bases in between. The CDR3 loop reads CASRGGDPGTEAFF. The CDR3 DNA is TGTGCCAGTAGAGGTGGGGATCCGGGGACTGAAGCTTTCTTT.

The chain carries TRBV19 and TRBJ1-1; D uncertain. V lost 6 bases and J 2 bases, leaving 13 bases between the germline ends. Germline loops: CDR1 LNHDA, CDR2 SQIVND (reference sequence). The CDR3 consists of 14 residues. This chain's CDR3 is CASRTMADNTEAFF. CDR3 DNA sequence: TGTGCCAGTAGGACAATGGCAGATAACACTGAAGCTTTCTTT.

Only a few counts were recorded for this clone. The rearrangement links TRBV19 to TRBJ1-1; D gene ambiguous. Germline-derived CDR1 and CDR2 are LNHDA and SQIVND (reference sequence). With 1 base removed from V and 0 bases from J, the gap between germline ends came to 15 bases. This CDR3 is built from 17 residues. The CDR3, as DNA: TGTGCCAGTAGTATAGGGACGGGGAAACAGCTGAACACTGAAGCTTTCTTT. Residues: CASSIGTGKQLNTEAFF.

The genes are TRBV27 and TRBJ2-1, with D possibly matching TRBD2 (5 bases). Germline V CDR1 and CDR2: MNHEY, SMNVEV (reference sequence). The CDR3 is 13 residues long. Trimming cost V 7 bases and J 10 bases, with 17 bases left between them. The DNA of the CDR3 is TGTGCCAGCACCCCGGGGTGGGCAGGCGAGCAGTTCTTC. It encodes CASTPGWAGEQFF.

A single count supports this clone. The chain is built from TRBV9 and TRBJ1-1; D perhaps matches TRBD1 (6 bases). With 3 bases removed from V and 5 bases from J, the gap between germline ends came to 17 bases. CDR3 length: 15 residues. CDR1 and CDR2 from the germline V gene are SGDLS and YYNGEE. Here the CDR3 DNA reads TGTGCCAGCAGCGAGAACACAGGGATTGGGACTGAAGCTTTCTTT. Translated, it gives CASSENTGIGTEAFF.

This chain links TRBV6-2 or TRBV6-3 with TRBJ1-5, with 9 bases fitting TRBD1. Germline trimming cut 0 bases from V and 2 bases from J; bases unmatched to any gene: 5. This CDR3 region has 17 residues. Germline values: CDR1 MNHEY, CDR2 SVGEGT. CDR3 sequence: CASSYSMGQGGNQPQHF. The CDR3 region has the DNA TGTGCCAGCAGTTACTCGATGGGACAGGGAGGCAATCAGCCCCAGCATTTT.

This clone has a handful of counts. This chain uses TRBV5-1 with TRBJ2-2; 7 bases are a match to TRBD1. V dropped 5 bases and J dropped 1; count of bases not matched to a gene: 2. Germline values: CDR1 SGHRS, CDR2 YFSETQ. This CDR3 contains 14 residues. The CDR3 protein is CASRRQGNTGELFF. The DNA for the CDR3 is TGCGCCAGCAGGCGACAGGGGAACACCGGGGAGCTGTTTTTT. Filled out from reference TRBV5-1 and TRBJ2-2, the complete variable domain reads KAGVTQTPRYLIKTRGQQVTLSCSPISGHRSVSWYQQTPGQGLQFLFEYFSETQRNKGNFPGRFSGRQFSNSRSEMNVSTLELGDSALYLCASRRQGNTGELFFGEGSRLTVL.

The chain combines TRBV10-3 with TRBJ1-5, with D perhaps TRBD1 (6 bases). The germline CDR1 and CDR2 sequences are ENHRY and SYGVKD. The length of the CDR3 is 15 residues. V lost 1 base, J lost 2 bases, and 9 bases lay in between. The CDR3 DNA is TGTGCCATCAGTGAGTACAGGGACGGCAATCAGCCCCAGCATTTT. Protein product: CAISEYRDGNQPQHF.

The chain combines TRBV14 with TRBJ1-3; no firm D call. V lost 0 bases and J lost 7, with 13 bases in between. Germline V gene sequence: CDR1 SGHDN, CDR2 FVKESK. The CDR3 totals 15 residues. CDR3 loop: CASSQDLAGFNTIYF. In DNA, the CDR3 is TGTGCCAGCAGCCAAGATCTTGCGGGGTTTAACACCATATATTTT.

This clone was detected only a few times. V usage is TRBV28 and J usage is TRBJ2-7, with 9 bases matching TRBD1. Germline values: CDR1 MDHEN, CDR2 SYDVKM. With V trimmed by 6 bases and J by 3 bases, 3 bases remained unmatched. This CDR3 is 13 amino acids long. The CDR3 coding sequence is TGTGCCAGCAGCCGACAGGGGGGCTACGAGCAGTACTTC. Protein: CASSRQGGYEQYF.

The chain carries TRBV7-8 and TRBJ2-3, with TRBD1 as a possible D gene (5 bases). The V gene's germline CDR1 is SGHVS and CDR2 FQNEAQ. V dropped 2 bases and J dropped 2 bases, with 11 bases sitting between them. The CDR3 contains 15 residues. This chain's CDR3 is CASSLTGPYTDTQYF. The CDR3 nucleotides read TGTGCCAGCAGCTTAACAGGACCTTACACAGATACGCAGTATTTT.

This rearrangement joins TRBV28 to TRBJ2-7; D is possibly TRBD1 (5 bases). Germline CDR1 reads MDHEN; CDR2 reads SYDVKM. Trimming removed 6 bases from V and 0 bases from J, with 9 bases in between. The CDR3 sequence is 13 residues long. As DNA, the CDR3 is TGTGCCAGCAGACTCGACAGCTCCTACGAGCAGTACTTC. Protein sequence: CASRLDSSYEQYF.

The CDR3 loop is CASSSPQGRYEQFF. CDR3 sequence (DNA): TGTGCCAGCAGTTCGCCACAGGGGCGGTATGAGCAGTTCTTC. V usage is TRBV28 and J usage is TRBJ2-1, with 7 bases fitting TRBD1. Germline V gene sequence: CDR1 MDHEN, CDR2 SYDVKM. This CDR3 comprises 14 residues. V lost 4 bases and J lost 8; bases outside the gene matches: 8.